These 6 T cell receptor beta chains were all obtained from the same sample, sequenced in a study of T cells in Graves' hyperthyroidism and ophthalmopathy. Regions amplified from RNA transcripts were the TCR beta CDR3 regions. HTBI primers were the set used in a first-round RT-PCR of the TCR CDR3. TCRdb re-derived calls from the multiplex PCR reads in MiXCR, one entry per CDR3 protein. Here the sample spans about 300,000 distinct CDR3 sequences, 13% being singletons. Material: blood. These receptors were taken from a woman younger than 45 with Graves' hyperthyroidism that later progressed to Graves' ophthalmopathy.

This clonotype was detected ten times or more. In nucleotides, the CDR3 is TGTGCCAGCAGCACGCGACTAGCGGGAGGGGATGAGCAGTTCTTC. This codes for CASSTRLAGGDEQFF. The rearrangement uses TRBV7-9 and TRBJ2-1; TRBD2 agrees at 14 bases. CDR3 length: 15 residues. Germline assignment: CDR1 SEHNR and CDR2 FQNEAQ (reference sequence). V shed 5 bases and J 8 bases; nucleotides not matched to a gene: 5.

This chain connects TRBV6-2 or TRBV6-3 to TRBJ2-2, with TRBD2 matching 13 bases. With V trimmed by 6 bases and J by 4 bases, 11 bases remained unmatched. This CDR3 has 18 amino acids. Germline V lookup: CDR1 MNHEY, CDR2 SVGEGT. The CDR3 DNA is TGTGCCAGCAGCCGACTAGCGGGAGGCCTCAAACTCACCGGGGAGCTGTTTTTT. Its protein product is CASSRLAGGLKLTGELFF.

Ten or more counts support this clonotype. The rearrangement links TRBV20-1 to TRBJ2-5; TRBD2 matches at 8 bases. The junction had 9 bases not matched to a gene; V was cut back by 6 bases and J by 3 bases. The germline gives CDR1 DFQATT, CDR2 SNEGSKA (reference sequence). The CDR3 consists of 14 residues. CDR3 in DNA: TGCAGTGCCGAGTGGTCGGGAGGGGAAGAGACCCAGTACTTC. Its translation is CSAEWSGGEETQYF.

This clonotype was recorded at least ten times. V and J are TRBV12-3 or TRBV12-4 and TRBJ2-3, with a tentative D call TRBD2 (7 bases). Trimming stripped 5 bases from V and 0 bases from J, with 9 bases between. CDR3 length: 14 residues. The CDR3 spells CASSGGASTDTQYF. Here the CDR3 DNA reads TGTGCCAGCAGTGGGGGGGCGAGCACAGATACGCAGTATTTT.

V usage is TRBV28 and J usage is TRBJ2-7; no definite D call. The germline V gene has CDR1 MDHEN and CDR2 SYDVKM. The CDR3 consists of 11 residues. V was pared by 8 bases and J by 5 bases, with 10 bases between. CDR3 region: CASGPRHEQYF. CDR3 bases: TGTGCCAGCGGGCCCCGCCACGAGCAGTACTTC.

The V call is TRBV10-2, the J call TRBJ2-1; no clear D gene. The germline CDR1 and CDR2 sequences are WSHSY and SAAADI. Trimming stripped 6 bases from V and 9 bases from J, with 6 bases between. CDR3 size: 10 residues. The CDR3 DNA reads TGCGCCAGCAGCAAGGGTGAGCAGTTCTTC. As protein: CASSKGEQFF.